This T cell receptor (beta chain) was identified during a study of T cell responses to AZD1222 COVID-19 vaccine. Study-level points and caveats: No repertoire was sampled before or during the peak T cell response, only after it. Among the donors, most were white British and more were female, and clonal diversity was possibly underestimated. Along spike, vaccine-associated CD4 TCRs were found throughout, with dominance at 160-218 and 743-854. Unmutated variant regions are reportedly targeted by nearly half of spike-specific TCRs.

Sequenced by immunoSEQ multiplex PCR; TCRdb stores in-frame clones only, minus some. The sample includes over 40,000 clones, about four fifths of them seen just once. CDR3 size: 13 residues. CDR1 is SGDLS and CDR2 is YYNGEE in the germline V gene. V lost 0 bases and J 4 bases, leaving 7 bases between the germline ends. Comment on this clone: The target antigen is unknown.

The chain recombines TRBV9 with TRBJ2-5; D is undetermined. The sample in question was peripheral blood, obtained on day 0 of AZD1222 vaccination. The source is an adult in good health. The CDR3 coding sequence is TGTGCCAGCAGCGTAGTGTCTGGAGAGACCCAGTACTTC. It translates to CASSVVSGETQYF.